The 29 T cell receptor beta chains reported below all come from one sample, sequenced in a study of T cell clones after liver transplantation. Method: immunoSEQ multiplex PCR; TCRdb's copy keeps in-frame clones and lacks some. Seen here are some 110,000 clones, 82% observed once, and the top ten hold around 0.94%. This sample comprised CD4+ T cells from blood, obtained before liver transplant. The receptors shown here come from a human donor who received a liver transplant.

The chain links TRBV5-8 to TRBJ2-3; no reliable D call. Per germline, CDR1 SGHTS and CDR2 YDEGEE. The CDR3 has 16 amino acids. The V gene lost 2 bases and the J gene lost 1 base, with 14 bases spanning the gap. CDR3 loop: CASSFGRPPGTDTQYF. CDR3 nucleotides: TGTGCCAGCAGCTTCGGTCGTCCCCCCGGCACAGATACGCAGTATTTT. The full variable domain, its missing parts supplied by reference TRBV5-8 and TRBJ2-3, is EAGVTQSPTHLIKTRGQQATLRCSPISGHTSVYWYQQALGLGLQFLLWYDEGEERNRGNFPPRFSGRQFPNYSSELNVNALELEDSALYLCASSFGRPPGTDTQYFGPGTRLTVL.

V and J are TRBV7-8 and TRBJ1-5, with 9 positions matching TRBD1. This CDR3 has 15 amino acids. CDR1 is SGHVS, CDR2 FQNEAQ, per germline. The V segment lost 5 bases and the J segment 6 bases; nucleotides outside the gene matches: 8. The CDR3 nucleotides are TGTGCCAGCAGCCCACAGGGGGCTGTGGTTCAGCCCCAGCATTTT. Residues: CASSPQGAVVQPQHF.

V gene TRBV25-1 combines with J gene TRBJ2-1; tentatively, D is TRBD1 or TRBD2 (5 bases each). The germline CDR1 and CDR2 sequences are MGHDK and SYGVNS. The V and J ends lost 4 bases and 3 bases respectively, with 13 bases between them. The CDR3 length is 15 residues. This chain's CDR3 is CASSGGAGSYNEQFF. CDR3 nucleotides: TGTGCCAGCAGTGGTGGGGCAGGGAGCTACAATGAGCAGTTCTTC.

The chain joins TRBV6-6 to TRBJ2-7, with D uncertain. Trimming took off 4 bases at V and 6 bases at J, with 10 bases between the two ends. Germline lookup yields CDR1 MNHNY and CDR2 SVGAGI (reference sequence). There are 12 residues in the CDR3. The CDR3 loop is CASSFRGFEQYF. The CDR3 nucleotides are TGTGCCAGCAGTTTCCGAGGATTCGAGCAGTACTTC.

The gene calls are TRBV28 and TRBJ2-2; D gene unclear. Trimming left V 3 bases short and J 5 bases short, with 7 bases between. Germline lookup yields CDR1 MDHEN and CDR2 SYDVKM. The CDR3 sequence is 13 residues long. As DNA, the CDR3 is TGTGCCAGCAGTTTTTTTATAACCGGGGAGCTGTTTTTT. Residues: CASSFFITGELFF.

CDR3 in amino acids: CASSGQGPYNEQFF. CDR3 DNA: TGTGCCAGCTCCGGACAGGGGCCCTACAATGAGCAGTTCTTC. This chain links TRBV7-9 with TRBJ2-1; 9 bases fit TRBD1. V lost 8 bases, J lost 2 bases, and 4 bases stayed unmatched. Germline values: CDR1 SEHNR, CDR2 FQNEAQ (reference sequence). The CDR3 spans 14 residues.

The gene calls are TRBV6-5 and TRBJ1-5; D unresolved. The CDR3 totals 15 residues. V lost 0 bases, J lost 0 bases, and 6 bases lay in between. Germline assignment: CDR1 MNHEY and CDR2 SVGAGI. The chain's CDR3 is CASSYSGRSNQPQHF. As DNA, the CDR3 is TGTGCCAGCAGTTACTCCGGCCGTAGCAATCAGCCCCAGCATTTT.

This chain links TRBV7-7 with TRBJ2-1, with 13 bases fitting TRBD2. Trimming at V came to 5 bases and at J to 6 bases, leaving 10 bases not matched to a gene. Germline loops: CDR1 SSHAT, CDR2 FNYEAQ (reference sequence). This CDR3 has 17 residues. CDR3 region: CASSLIPGTSGVNEQFF. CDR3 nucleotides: TGTGCCAGCAGCCTAATCCCCGGGACTAGCGGGGTCAATGAGCAGTTCTTC.

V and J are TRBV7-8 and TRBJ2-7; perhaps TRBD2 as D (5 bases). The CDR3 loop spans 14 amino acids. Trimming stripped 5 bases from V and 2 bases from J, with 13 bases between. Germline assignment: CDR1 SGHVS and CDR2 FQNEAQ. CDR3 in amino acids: CASSAGPTAYEQYF. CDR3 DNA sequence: TGTGCCAGCAGCGCGGGCCCGACGGCCTACGAGCAGTACTTC.

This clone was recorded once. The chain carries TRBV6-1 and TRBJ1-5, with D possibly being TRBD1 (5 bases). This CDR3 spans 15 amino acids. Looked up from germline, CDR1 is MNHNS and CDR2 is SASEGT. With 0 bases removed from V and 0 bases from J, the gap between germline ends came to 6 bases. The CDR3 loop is CASSEATVSNQPQHF. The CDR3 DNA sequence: TGTGCCAGCAGTGAAGCGACAGTTAGCAATCAGCCCCAGCATTTT.

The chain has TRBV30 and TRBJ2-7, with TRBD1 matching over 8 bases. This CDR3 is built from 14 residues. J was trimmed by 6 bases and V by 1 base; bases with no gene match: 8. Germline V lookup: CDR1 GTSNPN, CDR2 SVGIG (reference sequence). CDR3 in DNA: TGTGCCTGGAGTGGCCTGGACAGGGTGGGCGAGCAGTACTTC. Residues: CAWSGLDRVGEQYF.

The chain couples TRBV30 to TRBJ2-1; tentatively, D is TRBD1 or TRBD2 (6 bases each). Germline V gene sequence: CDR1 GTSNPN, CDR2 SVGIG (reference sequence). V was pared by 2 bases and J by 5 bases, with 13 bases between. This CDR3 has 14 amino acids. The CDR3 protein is CAWSTRGQDNEQFF. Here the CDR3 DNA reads TGTGCCTGGAGTACTCGGGGGCAGGACAATGAGCAGTTCTTC.

CDR3 nucleotides: TGTGCCAGCAGCCAAAGGGGGCAGGGGGAGGGCTATGGCTACACCTTC. Translated, it gives CASSQRGQGEGYGYTF. The chain recombines TRBV14 with TRBJ1-2; 7 nucleotides line up with TRBD1. CDR3 length: 16 residues. The junction had 10 bases not matched to a gene; V was cut back by 2 bases and J by 4 bases. The V gene's germline CDR1 is SGHDN and CDR2 FVKESK.

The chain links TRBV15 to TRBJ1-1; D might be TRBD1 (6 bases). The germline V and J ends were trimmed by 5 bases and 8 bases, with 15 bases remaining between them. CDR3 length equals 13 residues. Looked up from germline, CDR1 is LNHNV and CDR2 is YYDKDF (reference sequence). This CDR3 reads CATSGDRGFEAFF. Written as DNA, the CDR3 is TGTGCCACCAGCGGCGATAGGGGGTTCGAAGCTTTCTTT.

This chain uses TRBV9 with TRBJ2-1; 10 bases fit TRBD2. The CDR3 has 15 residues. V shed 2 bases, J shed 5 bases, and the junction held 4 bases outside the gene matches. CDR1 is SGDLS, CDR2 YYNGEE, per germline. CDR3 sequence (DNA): TGTGCCAGCAGCGTTGGGACTAGCGATAACAATGAGCAGTTCTTC. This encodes CASSVGTSDNNEQFF.

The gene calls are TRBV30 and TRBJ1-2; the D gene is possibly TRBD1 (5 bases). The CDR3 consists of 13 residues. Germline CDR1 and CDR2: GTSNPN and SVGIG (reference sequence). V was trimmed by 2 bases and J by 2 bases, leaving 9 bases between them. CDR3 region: CAWSKRGNYGYTF. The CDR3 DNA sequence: TGTGCCTGGAGTAAGAGGGGCAACTATGGCTACACCTTC.

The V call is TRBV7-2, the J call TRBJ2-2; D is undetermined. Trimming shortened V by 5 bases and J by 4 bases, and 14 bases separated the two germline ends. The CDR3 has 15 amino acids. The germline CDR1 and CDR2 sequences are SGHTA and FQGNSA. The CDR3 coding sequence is TGTGCCAGCAGCACCGGTTGGGCCCTCACCGGGGAGCTGTTTTTT. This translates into CASSTGWALTGELFF. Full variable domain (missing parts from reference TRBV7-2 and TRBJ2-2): GAGVSQSPSNKVTEKGKDVELRCDPISGHTALYWYRQSLGQGLEFLIYFQGNSAPDKSGLPSDRFSAERTGGSVSTLTIQRTQQEDSAVYLCASSTGWALTGELFFGEGSRLTVL.

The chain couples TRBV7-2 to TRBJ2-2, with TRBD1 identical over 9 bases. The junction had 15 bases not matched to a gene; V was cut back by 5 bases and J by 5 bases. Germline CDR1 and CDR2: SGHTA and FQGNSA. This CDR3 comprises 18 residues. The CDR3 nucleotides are TGTGCCAGCAGCCCAGCACAGGGGGCACGGGTCTTGACCGGGGAGCTGTTTTTT. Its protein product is CASSPAQGARVLTGELFF.

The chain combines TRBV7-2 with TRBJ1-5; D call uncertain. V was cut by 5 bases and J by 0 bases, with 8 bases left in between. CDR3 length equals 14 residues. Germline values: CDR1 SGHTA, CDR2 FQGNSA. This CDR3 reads CASSPPHSNQPQHF. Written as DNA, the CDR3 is TGTGCCAGCAGCCCCCCCCATAGCAATCAGCCCCAGCATTTT. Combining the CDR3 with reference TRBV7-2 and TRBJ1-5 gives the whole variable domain GAGVSQSPSNKVTEKGKDVELRCDPISGHTALYWYRQSLGQGLEFLIYFQGNSAPDKSGLPSDRFSAERTGGSVSTLTIQRTQQEDSAVYLCASSPPHSNQPQHFGDGTRLSIL.

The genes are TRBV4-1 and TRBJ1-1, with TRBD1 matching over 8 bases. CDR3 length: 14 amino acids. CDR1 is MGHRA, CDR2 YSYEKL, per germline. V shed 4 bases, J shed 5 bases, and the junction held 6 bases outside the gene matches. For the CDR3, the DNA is TGCGCCAGCAGCCCCCGACAGGGGCAAACTGAAGCTTTCTTT. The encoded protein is CASSPRQGQTEAFF.

CDR3: CASSVAGASHEQFF. In DNA form, the CDR3 reads TGTGCCAGTAGTGTAGCGGGAGCGTCTCATGAGCAGTTCTTC. The rearrangement joins TRBV19 to TRBJ2-1, with TRBD2 matching over 9 bases. CDR3 length equals 14 residues. CDR1 and CDR2 (germline): LNHDA, SQIVND (reference sequence). With 5 bases clipped from V and 8 bases from J, the junction kept 7 bases outside the gene matches.

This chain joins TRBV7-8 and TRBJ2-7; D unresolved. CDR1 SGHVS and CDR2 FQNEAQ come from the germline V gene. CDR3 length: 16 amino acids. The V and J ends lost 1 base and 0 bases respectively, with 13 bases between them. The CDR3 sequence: CASSLVAGQNSYEQYF. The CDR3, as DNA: TGTGCCAGCAGCTTAGTTGCCGGGCAAAACTCCTACGAGCAGTACTTC.

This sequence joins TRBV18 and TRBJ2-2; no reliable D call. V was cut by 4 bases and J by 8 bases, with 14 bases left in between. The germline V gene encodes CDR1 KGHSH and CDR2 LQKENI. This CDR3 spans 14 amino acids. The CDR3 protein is CASSLRSSDGELFF. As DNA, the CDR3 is TGTGCCAGCTCACTAAGATCATCGGATGGGGAGCTGTTTTTT.

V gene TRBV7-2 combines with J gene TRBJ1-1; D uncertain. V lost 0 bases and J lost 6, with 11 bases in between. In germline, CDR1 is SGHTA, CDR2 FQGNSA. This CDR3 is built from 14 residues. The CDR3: CASSLAPPRPEAFF. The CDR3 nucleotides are TGTGCCAGCAGCTTAGCCCCCCCTAGACCTGAAGCTTTCTTT.

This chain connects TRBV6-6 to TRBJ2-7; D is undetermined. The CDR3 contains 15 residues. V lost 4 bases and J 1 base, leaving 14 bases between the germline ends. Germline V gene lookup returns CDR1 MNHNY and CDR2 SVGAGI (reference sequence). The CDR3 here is CASSSPTLTSYEQYF. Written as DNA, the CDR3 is TGTGCCAGCAGTTCCCCGACATTGACTTCCTACGAGCAGTACTTC.

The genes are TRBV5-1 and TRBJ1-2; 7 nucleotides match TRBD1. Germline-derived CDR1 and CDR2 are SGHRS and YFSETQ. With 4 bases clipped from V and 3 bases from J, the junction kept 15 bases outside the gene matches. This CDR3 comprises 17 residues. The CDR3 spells CASSLRQGGPVDYGYTF. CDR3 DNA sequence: TGCGCCAGCAGCCTCCGACAGGGAGGCCCCGTGGACTATGGCTACACCTTC.

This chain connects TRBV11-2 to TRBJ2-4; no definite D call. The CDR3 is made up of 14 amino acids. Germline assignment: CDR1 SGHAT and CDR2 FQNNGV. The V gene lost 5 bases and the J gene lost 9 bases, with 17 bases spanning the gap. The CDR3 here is CASSTVPKTAIQYF. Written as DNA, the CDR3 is TGTGCCAGCAGCACCGTCCCAAAAACTGCCATTCAGTACTTC.

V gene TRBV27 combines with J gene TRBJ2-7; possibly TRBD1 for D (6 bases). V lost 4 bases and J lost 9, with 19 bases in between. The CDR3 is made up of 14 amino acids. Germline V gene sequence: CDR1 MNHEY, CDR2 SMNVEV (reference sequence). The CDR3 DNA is TGTGCCAGCAGTTCTCTCATTCGGCCGACAGGGCAGTACTTC. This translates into CASSSLIRPTGQYF.

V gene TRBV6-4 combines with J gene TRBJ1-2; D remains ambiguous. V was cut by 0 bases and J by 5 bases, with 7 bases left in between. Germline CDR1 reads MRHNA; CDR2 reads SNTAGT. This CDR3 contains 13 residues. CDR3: CASSDSGGYGYTF. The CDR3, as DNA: TGTGCCAGCAGTGACTCGGGTGGTTATGGCTACACCTTC.